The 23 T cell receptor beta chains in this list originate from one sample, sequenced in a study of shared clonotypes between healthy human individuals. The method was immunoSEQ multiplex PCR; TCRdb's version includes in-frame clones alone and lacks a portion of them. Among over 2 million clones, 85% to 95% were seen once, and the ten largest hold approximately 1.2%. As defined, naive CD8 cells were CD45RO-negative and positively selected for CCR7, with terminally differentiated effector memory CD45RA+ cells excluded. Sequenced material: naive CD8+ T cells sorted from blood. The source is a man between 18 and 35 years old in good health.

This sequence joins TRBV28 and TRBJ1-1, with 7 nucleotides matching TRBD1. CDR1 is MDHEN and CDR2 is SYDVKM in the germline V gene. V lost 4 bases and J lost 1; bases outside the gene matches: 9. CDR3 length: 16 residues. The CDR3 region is CASSWTAGQPNTEAFF. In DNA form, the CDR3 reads TGTGCCAGCAGTTGGACTGCGGGACAGCCGAACACTGAAGCTTTCTTT.

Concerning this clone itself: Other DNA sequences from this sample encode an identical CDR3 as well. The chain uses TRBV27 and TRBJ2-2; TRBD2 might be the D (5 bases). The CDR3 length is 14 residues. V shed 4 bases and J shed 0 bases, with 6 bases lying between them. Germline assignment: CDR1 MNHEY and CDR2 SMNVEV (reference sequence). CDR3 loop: CASSSLANTGELFF. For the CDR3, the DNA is TGTGCCAGCAGTTCACTAGCGAACACCGGGGAGCTGTTTTTT.

Here the CDR3 reads CASSPTVSGNTIYF. CDR3 DNA sequence: TGTGCCAGCAGCCCGACAGTCTCTGGAAACACCATATATTTT. The chain employs TRBV7-6 and TRBJ1-3; D might be TRBD1 (5 bases). Germline-derived CDR1 and CDR2 are SGHVS and FNYEAQ. Trimming took off 5 bases at V and 0 bases at J, with 8 bases between the two ends. This CDR3 is built from 14 residues. Filled out from reference TRBV7-6 and TRBJ1-3, the complete variable domain reads GAGVSQSPRYKVTKRGQDVALRCDPISGHVSLYWYRQALGQGPEFLTYFNYEAQQDKSGLPNDRFSAERPEGSISTLTIQRTEQRDSAMYRCASSPTVSGNTIYFGEGSWLTVV.

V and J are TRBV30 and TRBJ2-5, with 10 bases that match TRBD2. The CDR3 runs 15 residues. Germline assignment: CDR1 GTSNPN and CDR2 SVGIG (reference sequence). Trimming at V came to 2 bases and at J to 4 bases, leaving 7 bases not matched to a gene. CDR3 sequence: CAWSLAGELGETQYF. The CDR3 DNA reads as TGTGCCTGGAGTCTAGCGGGAGAGTTGGGAGAGACCCAGTACTTC.

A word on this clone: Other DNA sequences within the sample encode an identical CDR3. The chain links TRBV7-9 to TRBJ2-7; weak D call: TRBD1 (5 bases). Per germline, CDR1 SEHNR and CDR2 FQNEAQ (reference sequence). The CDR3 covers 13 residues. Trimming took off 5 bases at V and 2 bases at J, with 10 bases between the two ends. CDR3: CASSPTGAYEQYF. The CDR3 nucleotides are TGTGCCAGCAGCCCTACAGGCGCCTACGAGCAGTACTTC.

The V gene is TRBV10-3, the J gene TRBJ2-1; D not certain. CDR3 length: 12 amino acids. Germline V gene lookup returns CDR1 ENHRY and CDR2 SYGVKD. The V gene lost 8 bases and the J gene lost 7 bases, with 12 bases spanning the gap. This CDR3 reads CAIWDLLNEQFF. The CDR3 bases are TGTGCCATCTGGGATCTACTGAATGAGCAGTTCTTC.

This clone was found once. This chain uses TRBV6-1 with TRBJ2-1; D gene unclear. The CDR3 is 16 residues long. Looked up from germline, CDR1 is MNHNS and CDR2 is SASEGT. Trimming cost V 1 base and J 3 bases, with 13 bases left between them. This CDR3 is CASSEGAGVDYNEQFF. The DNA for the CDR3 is TGTGCCAGCAGTGAAGGGGCAGGAGTGGACTACAATGAGCAGTTCTTC.

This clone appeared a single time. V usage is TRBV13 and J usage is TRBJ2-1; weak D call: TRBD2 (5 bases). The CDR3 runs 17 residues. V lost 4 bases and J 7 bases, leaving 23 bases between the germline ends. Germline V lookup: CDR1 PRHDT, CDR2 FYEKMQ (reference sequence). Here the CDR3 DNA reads TGTGCCAGCAGCTCGGCCCTAGCCCTCGGCCTTGGGAATGAGCAGTTCTTC. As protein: CASSSALALGLGNEQFF.

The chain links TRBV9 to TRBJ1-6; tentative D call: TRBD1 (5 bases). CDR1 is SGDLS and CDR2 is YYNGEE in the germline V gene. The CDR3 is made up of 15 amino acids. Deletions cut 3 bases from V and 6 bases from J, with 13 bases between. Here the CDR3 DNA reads TGTGCCAGCAGCGCGACCGGACAAATTAATTCACCCCTCCACTTT. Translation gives CASSATGQINSPLHF.

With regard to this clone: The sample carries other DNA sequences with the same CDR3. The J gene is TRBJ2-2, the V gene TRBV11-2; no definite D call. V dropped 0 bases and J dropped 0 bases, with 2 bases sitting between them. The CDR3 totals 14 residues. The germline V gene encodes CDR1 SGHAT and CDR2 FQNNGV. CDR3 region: CASSLDPNTGELFF. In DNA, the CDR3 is TGTGCCAGCAGCTTAGACCCGAACACCGGGGAGCTGTTTTTT.

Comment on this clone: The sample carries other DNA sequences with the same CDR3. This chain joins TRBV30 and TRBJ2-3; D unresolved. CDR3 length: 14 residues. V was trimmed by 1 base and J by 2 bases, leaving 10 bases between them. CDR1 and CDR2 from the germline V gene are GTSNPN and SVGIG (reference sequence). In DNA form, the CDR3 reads TGTGCCTGGAGTGGCGGTTCTACCACAGATACGCAGTATTTT. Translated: CAWSGGSTTDTQYF.

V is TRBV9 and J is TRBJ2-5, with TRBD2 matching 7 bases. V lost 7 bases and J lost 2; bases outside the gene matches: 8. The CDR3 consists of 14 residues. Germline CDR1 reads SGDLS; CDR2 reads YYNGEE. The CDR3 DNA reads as TGTGCCAGCGCGTCTAGCGGAATTCAAGAGACCCAGTACTTC. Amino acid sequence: CASASSGIQETQYF.

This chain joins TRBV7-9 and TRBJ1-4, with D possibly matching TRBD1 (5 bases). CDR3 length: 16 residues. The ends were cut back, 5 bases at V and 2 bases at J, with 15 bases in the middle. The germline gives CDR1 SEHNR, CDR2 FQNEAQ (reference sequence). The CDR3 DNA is TGTGCCAGCAGCCTCCGGGACGTAGTTACTAATGAAAAACTGTTTTTT. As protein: CASSLRDVVTNEKLFF.

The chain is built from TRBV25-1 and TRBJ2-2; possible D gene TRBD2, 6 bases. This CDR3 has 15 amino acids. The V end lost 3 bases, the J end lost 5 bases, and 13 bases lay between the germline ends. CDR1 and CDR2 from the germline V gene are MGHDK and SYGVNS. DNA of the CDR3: TGTGCCAGCAGTGATGACGGGGGTTGGACCGGGGAGCTGTTTTTT. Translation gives CASSDDGGWTGELFF. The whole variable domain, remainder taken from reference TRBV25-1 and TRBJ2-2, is EADIYQTPRYLVIGTGKKITLECSQTMGHDKMYWYQQDPGMELHLIHYSYGVNSTEKGDLSSESTVSRIRTEHFPLTLESARPSHTSQYLCASSDDGGWTGELFFGEGSRLTVL.

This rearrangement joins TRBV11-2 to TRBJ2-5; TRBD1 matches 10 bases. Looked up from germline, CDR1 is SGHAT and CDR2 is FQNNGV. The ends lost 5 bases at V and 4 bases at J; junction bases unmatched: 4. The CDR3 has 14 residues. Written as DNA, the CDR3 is TGTGCCAGCAGCCCCTGGACAGGGGGAGAGACCCAGTACTTC. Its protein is CASSPWTGGETQYF.

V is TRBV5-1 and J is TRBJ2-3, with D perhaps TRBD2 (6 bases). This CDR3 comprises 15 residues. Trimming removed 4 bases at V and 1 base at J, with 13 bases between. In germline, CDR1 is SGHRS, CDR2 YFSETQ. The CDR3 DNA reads TGCGCCAGCAGCCGCGGGGAAGGAGGCACAGATACGCAGTATTTT. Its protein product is CASSRGEGGTDTQYF.

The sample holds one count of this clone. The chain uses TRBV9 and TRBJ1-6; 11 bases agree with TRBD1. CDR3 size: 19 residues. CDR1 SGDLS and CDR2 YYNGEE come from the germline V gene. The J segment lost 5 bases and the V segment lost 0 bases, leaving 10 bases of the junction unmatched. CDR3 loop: CASSVGFWTGGLHNSPLHF. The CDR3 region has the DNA TGTGCCAGCAGCGTAGGGTTCTGGACAGGGGGCCTCCATAATTCACCCCTCCACTTT.

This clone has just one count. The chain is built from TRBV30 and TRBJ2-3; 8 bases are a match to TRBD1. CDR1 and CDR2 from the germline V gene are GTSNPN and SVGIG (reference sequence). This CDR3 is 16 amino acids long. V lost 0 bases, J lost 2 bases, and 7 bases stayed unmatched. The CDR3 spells CAWSVRQGNFTDTQYF. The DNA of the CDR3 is TGTGCCTGGAGTGTTCGACAGGGGAATTTCACAGATACGCAGTATTTT.

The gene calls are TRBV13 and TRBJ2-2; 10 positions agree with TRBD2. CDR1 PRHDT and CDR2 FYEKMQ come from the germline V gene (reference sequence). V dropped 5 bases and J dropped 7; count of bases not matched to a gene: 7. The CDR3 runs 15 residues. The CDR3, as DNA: TGTGCCAGCAGCCCAACCGGGACTAGCGTCGGGGAGCTGTTTTTT. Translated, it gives CASSPTGTSVGELFF.

CDR3 amino acids: CATRRAGGSSTDTQYF. For the CDR3, the DNA is TGTGCCACCAGGAGGGCTGGCGGTTCTAGCACAGATACGCAGTATTTT. The rearrangement uses TRBV27 and TRBJ2-3; perhaps TRBD2 as D (6 bases). Per the germline V gene, CDR1 is MNHEY and CDR2 is SMNVEV (reference sequence). The CDR3 loop spans 16 amino acids. The V end was cut by 10 bases, the J end by 0 bases, with 20 bases between.

The CDR3 reads CATREALSLSPLHF. The CDR3 DNA sequence: TGTGCCACCCGAGAAGCTTTATCTCTTTCGCCCCTCCACTTT. The chain employs TRBV27 and TRBJ1-6; D gene uncertain. V shed 10 bases and J shed 13 bases, with 23 bases lying between them. Germline V gives CDR1 MNHEY, CDR2 SMNVEV (reference sequence). The CDR3 spans 14 residues.

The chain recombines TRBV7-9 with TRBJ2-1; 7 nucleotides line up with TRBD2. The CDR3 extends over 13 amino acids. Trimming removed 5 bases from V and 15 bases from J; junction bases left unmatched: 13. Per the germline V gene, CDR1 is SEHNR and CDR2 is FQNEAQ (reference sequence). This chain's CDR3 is CASSPPIAGLWFF. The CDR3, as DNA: TGTGCCAGCAGCCCCCCAATAGCGGGTCTATGGTTCTTC.

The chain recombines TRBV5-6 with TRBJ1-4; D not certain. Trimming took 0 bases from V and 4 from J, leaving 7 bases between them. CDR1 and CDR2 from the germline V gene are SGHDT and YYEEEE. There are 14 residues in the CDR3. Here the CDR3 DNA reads TGTGCCAGCAGCTTGGCTGGGGTTAATGAAAAACTGTTTTTT. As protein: CASSLAGVNEKLFF.